The T cell receptor (beta chain) under discussion was sequenced for a study of blood T cell repertoires in COVID-19. Study summary: Samples of COVID-19 (acute and convalescent) were obtained from the United States, Italy and Spain. Nucleic acid was either cDNA or gDNA, and it came from T cells, B-cell-depleted T cells, or PBMCs.

Per the original data handling: Counts of nucleated cells, estimated from reference gene primer amplification, were obtained. Method: immunoSEQ multiplex PCR; TCRdb's copy keeps in-frame clones and lacks some. V, J and clone size are taken as reported in that table, and D and trimming were inferred from the DNA itself. This sample has about 78,000 clones; 90% occur once, and the top ten carry more than 0.85%. CDR1 and CDR2 (germline): LNHDA, SQIVND (reference sequence). The V and J ends lost 6 bases and 5 bases respectively, with 13 bases between them. The CDR3 contains 13 residues. This receptor was obtained from a woman in her forties or fifties in a cohort sampled during active COVID-19. The chain links TRBV19 to TRBJ2-5, with TRBD2 as a possible D gene (5 bases). Specimen: peripheral blood. This CDR3 is CASSPARRETQYF. The CDR3 bases are TGTGCCAGTAGCCCAGCTAGGAGGGAGACCCAGTACTTC.